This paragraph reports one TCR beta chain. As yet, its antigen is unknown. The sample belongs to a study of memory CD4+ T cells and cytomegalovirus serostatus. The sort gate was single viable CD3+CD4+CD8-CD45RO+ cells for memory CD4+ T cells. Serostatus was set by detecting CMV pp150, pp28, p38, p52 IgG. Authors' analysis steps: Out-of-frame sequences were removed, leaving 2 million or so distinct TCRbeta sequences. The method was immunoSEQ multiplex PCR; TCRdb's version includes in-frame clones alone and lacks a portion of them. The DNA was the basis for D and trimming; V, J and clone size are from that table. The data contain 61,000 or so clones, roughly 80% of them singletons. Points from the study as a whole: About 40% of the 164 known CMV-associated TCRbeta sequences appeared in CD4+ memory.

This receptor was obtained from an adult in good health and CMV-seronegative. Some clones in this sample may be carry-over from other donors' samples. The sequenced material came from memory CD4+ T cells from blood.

CDR3 nucleotide sequence: TGTGCCAGCAGTGAACGCTGGACAGGGCATCAGCCCCAGCATTTT. This translates into CASSERWTGHQPQHF. This chain connects TRBV6-1 to TRBJ1-5, with 8 bases lining up with TRBD1. In germline, CDR1 is MNHNS, CDR2 SASEGT. V was pared by 2 bases and J by 5 bases, with 5 bases of the junction left unmatched. The CDR3 runs 15 residues.